The 26 T cell receptor beta chains listed next were all sequenced from one sample in a study of response to subunit inactivated influenza vaccine. TCRdb analysed the RT-PCR reads with MiXCR anew, one entry per CDR3 protein. This table has roughly 700,000 distinct CDR3 sequences, 11% to 15% appearing once. The source material was PBMCs from blood, sampled approximately 15 days before vaccination. These receptors all come from a man over 45 who received an inactivated influenza vaccine.

The V and J genes are TRBV5-1 and TRBJ2-1, with 10 bases that match TRBD1. After removal of 4 bases from V and 8 bases from J, the junction contained 12 bases not matched to a gene. This CDR3 is built from 16 residues. Germline V gene lookup returns CDR1 SGHRS and CDR2 YFSETQ. CDR3 nucleotides: TGCGCCAGCAGCATACCGACAGGGGGCGCAAGGGATGAGCAGTTCTTC. It yields the protein CASSIPTGGARDEQFF.

V is TRBV12-3 or TRBV12-4 and J is TRBJ2-7, with 7 bases identical to TRBD1. J gave up 3 bases and V 5 bases, and 1 base lay outside the gene matches. This CDR3 contains 12 residues. The CDR3 sequence is CASSGQDYEQYF. The CDR3 region has the DNA TGTGCCAGCAGTGGACAGGACTACGAGCAGTACTTC.

V and J are TRBV28 and TRBJ2-2, with D perhaps TRBD1 or TRBD2 (6 bases each). The V end lost 5 bases, the J end lost 6 bases, and 13 bases lay between the germline ends. The CDR3 runs 14 residues. In germline, CDR1 is MDHEN, CDR2 SYDVKM. For the CDR3, the DNA is TGTGCCAGCAGTCCCGGGGGCCTCCCCGGGGAGCTGTTTTTT. Translated: CASSPGGLPGELFF.

This clonotype was counted a few times. V usage is TRBV20-1 and J usage is TRBJ2-1, with 11 bases that match TRBD2. The V gene's germline CDR1 is DFQATT and CDR2 SNEGSKA (reference sequence). CDR3 length: 17 residues. With 0 bases clipped from V and 2 bases from J, the junction kept 6 bases outside the gene matches. CDR3 coding DNA: TGCAGTGCTAGAGAATTTAGCGGGAGGGAGGCCTACAATGAGCAGTTCTTC. Amino acids: CSAREFSGREAYNEQFF.

The CDR3 is CASSPRGTGGSGELFF. CDR3 sequence (DNA): TGTGCCAGCAGCCCCCGCGGGACAGGGGGCTCCGGGGAGCTGTTTTTT. V gene TRBV11-3 combines with J gene TRBJ2-2; 12 nucleotides line up with TRBD1. Trimming at V came to 5 bases and at J to 6 bases, leaving 7 bases not matched to a gene. The CDR3 covers 16 residues. The germline CDR1 and CDR2 sequences are SGHNT and YENEEA.

The rearrangement joins TRBV7-2 to TRBJ1-2; no clear D. The CDR3 runs 17 residues. Germline CDR1 and CDR2: SGHTA and FQGNSA. V was cut by 4 bases and J by 2 bases, with 20 bases left in between. The CDR3 bases are TGTGCCAGCAGCTCAACCACCGGACTTACAACCAACTATGGCTACACCTTC. Protein product: CASSSTTGLTTNYGYTF.

The rearrangement links TRBV29-1 to TRBJ2-5; D possibly corresponds to TRBD2 (6 bases). Deletions cut 7 bases from V and 4 bases from J, with 13 bases between. This CDR3 contains 12 residues. The germline V gene encodes CDR1 SQVTM and CDR2 ANQGSEA. The CDR3 reads CSERAGTETQYF. CDR3 DNA: TGCAGCGAGAGAGCGGGTACAGAGACCCAGTACTTC. Filled out from reference TRBV29-1 and TRBJ2-5, the complete variable domain reads SAVISQKPSRDICQRGTSLTIQCQVDSQVTMMFWYRQQPGQSLTLIATANQGSEATYESGFVIDKFPISRPNLTFSTLTVSNMSPEDSSIYLCSERAGTETQYFGPGTRLLVL.

This clonotype was observed many times. The chain joins TRBV24-1 to TRBJ2-1; D gene uncertain. The CDR3 covers 11 residues. The germline CDR1 and CDR2 sequences are KGHDR and SFDVKD. Trimming removed 7 bases from V and 5 bases from J, with 5 bases in between. CDR3 protein: CATRRNNEQFF. The CDR3 DNA follows: TGTGCCACCAGGAGAAACAATGAGCAGTTCTTC.

This clonotype was detected a few times. The CDR3 loop reads CASGMTGPNEKLFF. CDR3 sequence (DNA): TGTGCCAGCGGCATGACAGGGCCTAATGAAAAACTGTTTTTT. The chain carries TRBV12-3 or TRBV12-4 and TRBJ1-4; 7 bases match TRBD1. V gave up 8 bases and J gave up 3 bases; unmatched junction bases: 6. The CDR3 is 14 amino acids.

This clonotype has more than one count but fewer than ten. The chain links TRBV5-1 to TRBJ2-5; D gene unclear. The germline V gene encodes CDR1 SGHRS and CDR2 YFSETQ. Trimming left V 0 bases short and J 7 bases short, with 16 bases between. The CDR3 sequence is 15 residues long. The CDR3, as DNA: TGCGCCAGCAGCTTGGTGGCAGGCCACCCGGGGACCCAGTACTTC. Protein: CASSLVAGHPGTQYF.

The CDR3 here is CASSSSSRGRNEQYF. Written as DNA, the CDR3 is TGTGCCAGCAGTTCCTCCTCGCGAGGACGGAACGAGCAGTACTTC. The chain joins TRBV6-2 or TRBV6-3 to TRBJ2-7; D is ambiguous. The V gene lost 4 bases and the J gene lost 5 bases, with 18 bases spanning the gap. CDR3 length equals 15 residues. Per the germline V gene, CDR1 is MNHEY and CDR2 is SVGEGT.

This clonotype was detected a few times. The chain links TRBV6-4 to TRBJ2-2; D gene ambiguous. The CDR3 covers 13 residues. The V end was cut by 4 bases, the J end by 2 bases, with 5 bases between. CDR1 and CDR2 (germline): MRHNA, SNTAGT. The CDR3 loop reads CASSAKNTGELFF. CDR3 in DNA: TGTGCCAGCAGTGCTAAAAACACCGGGGAGCTGTTTTTT.

The chain is built from TRBV24-1 and TRBJ2-7, with D tentatively TRBD2 (6 bases). CDR1 is KGHDR and CDR2 is SFDVKD in the germline V gene. This CDR3 has 14 residues. V lost 7 bases and J 6 bases, leaving 18 bases between the germline ends. The CDR3 loop reads CATSDAGTVGEQYF. As DNA, the CDR3 is TGTGCCACCAGCGATGCCGGGACTGTGGGCGAGCAGTACTTC.

The chain joins TRBV19 to TRBJ1-5; D is ambiguous. The CDR3 is 13 residues long. The germline V gene encodes CDR1 LNHDA and CDR2 SQIVND (reference sequence). With 6 bases removed from V and 10 bases from J, the gap between germline ends came to 16 bases. CDR3 sequence (DNA): TGTGCCAGTAGCTCCCTGGGCCGGGGTCCCCAGCATTTT. Amino acids: CASSSLGRGPQHF. Based on the CDR3 plus reference TRBV19 and TRBJ1-5, the full variable domain is DGGITQSPKYLFRKEGQNVTLSCEQNLNHDAMYWYRQDPGQGLRLIYYSQIVNDFQKGDIAEGYSVSREKKESFPLTVTSAQKNPTAFYLCASSSLGRGPQHFGDGTRLSIL.

This clonotype was seen at least ten times. The rearrangement uses TRBV6-5 and TRBJ2-3; perhaps TRBD1 as D (6 bases). Trimming took 2 bases from V and 8 from J, leaving 14 bases between them. The CDR3 is 14 amino acids. CDR1 and CDR2 from the germline V gene are MNHEY and SVGAGI. CDR3 sequence reads: CASSYGTGWATQYF. CDR3 DNA sequence: TGTGCCAGCAGTTACGGAACAGGGTGGGCTACGCAGTATTTT.

This chain links TRBV20-1 with TRBJ2-4, with D possibly being TRBD2 (5 bases). The germline V gene encodes CDR1 DFQATT and CDR2 SNEGSKA (reference sequence). The CDR3 has 18 amino acids. The V end lost 6 bases, the J end lost 3 bases, and 27 bases lay between the germline ends. The CDR3 protein is CSAQDPSVGEGFKNIQYF. CDR3 DNA: TGCAGTGCGCAGGACCCGAGTGTGGGCGAGGGATTCAAAAACATTCAGTACTTC.

This chain joins TRBV30 and TRBJ1-1, with D unresolved. The CDR3 runs 13 residues. Trimming shortened V by 7 bases and J by 4 bases, and 16 bases separated the two germline ends. Germline V gene lookup returns CDR1 GTSNPN and CDR2 SVGIG (reference sequence). CDR3 residues: CASDGLGRTEAFF. CDR3 DNA: TGTGCCTCCGACGGACTTGGTCGCACTGAAGCTTTCTTT.

J is TRBJ1-4 and V is TRBV23-1; D call uncertain. TRBV23-1 is flagged as an ORF with uncertain function. This CDR3 contains 17 residues. V lost 4 bases and J 7 bases, leaving 22 bases between the germline ends. Here the CDR3 DNA reads TGCGCCAGCAGTCTAATCCGACCCAGCCCCGAGGGTGAAAAACTGTTTTTT. Translation: CASSLIRPSPEGEKLFF.

This chain joins TRBV7-9 and TRBJ1-1; D not certain. The CDR3 sequence is 16 residues long. V was shortened by 1 base and J by 0 bases, with 12 bases between the two germline ends. The germline CDR1 and CDR2 sequences are SEHNR and FQNEAQ (reference sequence). This chain's CDR3 is CASSLGPGAMNTEAFF. The CDR3, as DNA: TGTGCCAGCAGCTTAGGGCCAGGAGCCATGAACACTGAAGCTTTCTTT.

The chain recombines TRBV20-1 with TRBJ2-7, with 11 bases that match TRBD2. The CDR3 consists of 13 residues. Trimming took 7 bases from V and 4 from J; bases not matched to a gene: 6. Germline loops: CDR1 DFQATT, CDR2 SNEGSKA (reference sequence). The chain's CDR3 is CSGVGTSGYEQYF. CDR3 nucleotides: TGCAGTGGAGTGGGGACTAGCGGTTACGAGCAGTACTTC.

This clonotype came up a few times. V usage is TRBV7-2 and J usage is TRBJ2-2; 9 bases line up with TRBD2. V lost 1 base to trimming and J lost 1 base; unmatched junction nucleotides: 4. The CDR3 runs 17 residues. The germline CDR1 and CDR2 sequences are SGHTA and FQGNSA. The CDR3 spells CASSLVISGRNTGELFF. The DNA for the CDR3 is TGTGCCAGCAGCTTAGTAATTAGCGGGAGGAACACCGGGGAGCTGTTTTTT.

V and J are TRBV6-1 and TRBJ1-5; TRBD1 might be the D (5 bases). In germline, CDR1 is MNHNS, CDR2 SASEGT. The CDR3 totals 12 residues. The ends were cut back, 8 bases at V and 7 bases at J, with 12 bases in the middle. In DNA form, the CDR3 reads TGTGCCAGCTCGGGGTGGGGGCAGCCCCAGCATTTT. Residues: CASSGWGQPQHF.

This clonotype has just a few counts. The rearrangement uses TRBV2 and TRBJ1-4, with 8 bases aligning to TRBD1. CDR1 and CDR2 (germline): SNHLY, FYNNEI. Losses at the gene ends were 8 bases for V and 6 bases for J; bases not matched to a gene: 17. The CDR3 spans 17 residues. The CDR3 DNA follows: TGTGCCAGCTCCTCAATCCCACCGGGACAGGTGGATGAAAAACTGTTTTTT. Protein product: CASSSIPPGQVDEKLFF.

V is TRBV7-2 and J is TRBJ2-3; 11 bases match TRBD2. V gave up 3 bases and J gave up 5 bases; unmatched junction bases: 10. Germline V lookup: CDR1 SGHTA, CDR2 FQGNSA. The CDR3 covers 17 residues. CDR3 region: CASSLRLAGGLQDTQYF. The CDR3 bases are TGTGCCAGCAGCTTGAGGCTAGCGGGAGGACTCCAAGATACGCAGTATTTT. Using reference TRBV7-2 and TRBJ2-3 for the parts outside the CDR3, the full variable domain is GAGVSQSPSNKVTEKGKDVELRCDPISGHTALYWYRQSLGQGLEFLIYFQGNSAPDKSGLPSDRFSAERTGGSVSTLTIQRTQQEDSAVYLCASSLRLAGGLQDTQYFGPGTRLTVL.

The chain couples TRBV4-1 to TRBJ2-5; D gene ambiguous. V lost 6 bases and J 2 bases, leaving 16 bases between the germline ends. The length of the CDR3 is 15 residues. Looked up from germline, CDR1 is MGHRA and CDR2 is YSYEKL. CDR3 residues: CASRPRWTGQETQYF. The CDR3 nucleotides read TGCGCCAGCAGGCCAAGGTGGACGGGTCAAGAGACCCAGTACTTC.

The J gene is TRBJ2-7, the V gene TRBV25-1, with D tentatively TRBD1 or TRBD2 (5 bases each). Germline V CDR1 and CDR2: MGHDK, SYGVNS. This CDR3 has 14 amino acids. V lost 3 bases, J lost 3 bases, and 12 bases lay in between. Here the CDR3 reads CASSDGGSFYEQYF. The CDR3 DNA sequence: TGTGCCAGCAGTGATGGGGGAAGTTTCTACGAGCAGTACTTC.